The next 2 T cell receptor beta chains were all read from a single sample in a study of OX40 agonist ivuxolimab in advanced cancers. Using immunoSEQ multiplex PCR, the repertoire was profiled, and TCRdb retains in-frame clones only, with some absent. The sample lists fewer than 70,000 clones; about 90% were seen once. The source was CD4+ or CD8+ T cells sorted from blood, collected in a trial of the OX40 agonist ivuxolimab. The receptors here all came from an adult with an advanced solid tumor such as melanoma, head and neck, liver or kidney cancer.

The chain uses TRBV7-9 and TRBJ2-5, with D possibly matching TRBD2 (5 bases). Germline loops: CDR1 SEHNR, CDR2 FQNEAQ (reference sequence). The CDR3 consists of 13 residues. The germline V and J ends were trimmed by 2 bases and 5 bases, with 9 bases remaining between them. The CDR3 spells CASSLPGMETQYF. Written as DNA, the CDR3 is TGTGCCAGCAGCTTACCGGGGATGGAGACCCAGTACTTC.

This chain connects TRBV19 to TRBJ1-1, with a tentative D call TRBD1 (6 bases). V dropped 1 base and J dropped 7 bases, with 13 bases sitting between them. CDR3 size: 14 residues. Germline V CDR1 and CDR2: LNHDA, SQIVND (reference sequence). CDR3 nucleotide sequence: TGTGCCAGTAGTATAGGGGGGGCGAGCCGTGAAGCTTTCTTT. Protein: CASSIGGASREAFF. Together with reference TRBV19 and TRBJ1-1, the CDR3 gives the full variable domain: DGGITQSPKYLFRKEGQNVTLSCEQNLNHDAMYWYRQDPGQGLRLIYYSQIVNDFQKGDIAEGYSVSREKKESFPLTVTSAQKNPTAFYLCASSIGGASREAFFGQGTRLTVV.